In its sample, the clone carrying this T cell receptor (beta chain) was seen once. Its specificity is unknown. The entry originates in a study of cytomegalovirus exposure and HLA in healthy donors. Whole-study context: Within the Caucasian-associated ancestry cluster were 65% to 85% of the roughly 430 genotyped donors. Overall study results and limits: The authors later found TCR association rates varying by HLA locus, with DRB1 most and HLA-C fewest.

The CDR3 is 16 residues long. V lost 5 bases to trimming and J lost 2 bases; unmatched junction nucleotides: 8. Per germline, CDR1 SGHAT and CDR2 FQNNGV. In the PCR, 60 Vbeta and 13 Jbeta primers were used. Sequenced by immunoSEQ multiplex PCR; TCRdb stores in-frame clones only, minus some. This table has some 160,000 clones, more than 70% appearing once. The receptor comes from a middle-aged woman in good health and CMV-seronegative. Sequenced: PBMCs. This chain connects TRBV11-2 to TRBJ2-5, with 10 bases that match TRBD1. The CDR3 sequence: CASSPTTGGLQETQYF. The CDR3 DNA follows: TGTGCCAGCAGCCCGACGACAGGGGGCCTTCAAGAGACCCAGTACTTC.